Presented here are 2 T cell receptor beta chains from one specimen sequenced in a study of beta chain features in type 1 diabetes. Since all of the isolated RNA was reverse transcribed, expressed TCRB transcripts were what got sequenced. Some clones are missing from TCRdb's copy, which holds only in-frame ones; the method was immunoSEQ multiplex PCR. The sample contains fewer than 500,000 clones, around 14% of which appear only once. Sequenced material: naive CD4+ T cells from blood. Every receptor here comes from a man aged 25 to 40 in good health.

This clone has a handful of counts. CDR3 sequence (DNA): TGTGCCAGCAGTGATGGGGGCGTGGGGGATGAGCAGTTCTTC. Amino acid sequence: CASSDGGVGDEQFF. The chain carries TRBV25-1 and TRBJ2-1; a possible D gene is TRBD1 (6 bases). Trimming removed 3 bases from V and 8 bases from J, with 14 bases in between. Germline CDR1 and CDR2: MGHDK and SYGVNS. The CDR3 totals 14 residues.

The V gene is TRBV11-3, the J gene TRBJ2-5, with D possibly being TRBD1 (5 bases). CDR1 is SGHNT, CDR2 YENEEA, per germline. V dropped 2 bases and J dropped 3 bases, with 13 bases sitting between them. The CDR3 loop spans 15 amino acids. The CDR3 DNA sequence: TGTGCCAGCAGCTTAATGGGCAGGGAAGAAGAGACCCAGTACTTC. It codes for CASSLMGREEETQYF.